This entry is about one T cell receptor beta chain. Its antigen is not identified. The data were taken from a study of T cell responses to AZD1222 COVID-19 vaccine. Across the study: Second-dose recipients at about 4 or about 12 weeks were treated as one pooled group.

General study points: Spike regions recognized by vaccine-associated CD4 TCRs spanned the protein, led by 160-218 and 743-854. Breadth and depth of Spike-specific TCRs rose after two AZD1222 doses. Possibly, clonal diversity was underestimated; donors were largely white British and included more females.

Clones were sequenced by immunoSEQ multiplex PCR, and TCRdb holds only the in-frame ones, with some missing. The table includes over 110,000 clones, more than 85% detected once. The CDR3 runs 14 residues. With 2 bases removed from V and 1 base from J, the gap between germline ends came to 9 bases. Per germline, CDR1 SGHDT and CDR2 YYEEEE. The specimen was peripheral blood, collected on day 0 of AZD1222 vaccination. This clonotype was obtained from an adult in good health. This chain connects TRBV5-6 to TRBJ1-1, with D possibly being TRBD1 (6 bases). CDR3: CASSFIGGNTEAFF. CDR3 DNA sequence: TGTGCCAGCAGCTTTATAGGGGGGAACACTGAAGCTTTCTTT. Variable domain in full (rest from reference TRBV5-6 and TRBJ1-1): DAGVTQSPTHLIKTRGQQVTLRCSPKSGHDTVSWYQQALGQGPQFIFQYYEEEERQRGNFPDRFSGHQFPNYSSELNVNALLLGDSALYLCASSFIGGNTEAFFGQGTRLTVV.